This T cell receptor (beta chain) appears in the sequencing data of a study of T cells in Graves' hyperthyroidism and ophthalmopathy. Amplified TCR beta CDR3 regions came from RNA transcripts. HTBI primers were the set used in a first-round RT-PCR of the TCR CDR3. In TCRdb, the multiplex PCR reads were re-called with MiXCR into one record per CDR3 protein. The top ten hold less than 55% of the sample, which has around 490,000 distinct CDR3 sequences, around 20% seen once. The CDR3 sequence is 14 residues long. From germline, CDR1 is SGHNT and CDR2 YENEEA. V gave up 4 bases and J gave up 5 bases; unmatched junction bases: 2. Clinicians diagnosed patients from clinical symptoms, serum thyroxine and TRAb, thyroid ultrasound and orbital computed tomography.

Material: blood. The chain recombines TRBV11-3 with TRBJ2-4; 10 bases are a match to TRBD2. The TCR was taken from a middle-aged man with Graves' ophthalmopathy. The CDR3 reads CASSSSGGENIQYF. Written as DNA, the CDR3 is TGTGCCAGCAGCTCTAGCGGGGGTGAAAACATTCAGTACTTC.